The sequence of this TCR beta chain was determined in a study of beta chain features in type 1 diabetes. The study, taken as a whole, reports: Patients with Type 1 diabetes showed moderately but significantly shorter TCRB CDR3s in all four CD4+ subsets.

This clone appeared a few times. Its target is unknown. Trimming removed 4 bases from V and 3 bases from J, with 5 bases in between. This CDR3 is 12 amino acids long. Per germline, CDR1 SEHNR and CDR2 FQNEAQ (reference sequence). Since all of the isolated RNA was reverse transcribed, expressed TCRB transcripts were what got sequenced. Some clones are missing from TCRdb's copy, which holds only in-frame ones; the method was immunoSEQ multiplex PCR. Of 640,000 or so clones listed, around 15% were seen once; the top ten hold 0.02% to 0.025%. The sequence came from a man aged 18 to 35 with type 1 diabetes. V and J are TRBV7-9 and TRBJ2-3; no definite D call. Sequenced: naive CD4+ T cells from blood. The DNA for the CDR3 is TGTGCCAGCAGCTCGCAAACAGATACGCAGTATTTT. Translating it yields CASSSQTDTQYF. Complete variable domain (other parts from reference TRBV7-9 and TRBJ2-3): DTGVSQNPRHKITKRGQNVTFRCDPISEHNRLYWYRQTLGQGPEFLTYFQNEAQLEKSRLLSDRFSAERPKGSFSTLEIQRTEQGDSAMYLCASSSQTDTQYFGPGTRLTVL.